This TCR beta chain was retrieved from a study of radiotherapy plus CTLA-4 blockade in lung cancer. The overall study: For 18% of patients, objective responses occurred, and about 30% had disease control.

The CDR3 has 15 amino acids. J lost 3 bases, V lost 1 base, and 3 bases had no gene match. The germline V gene encodes CDR1 MGHRA and CDR2 YSYEKL. Only in-frame clones appear in the TCRdb table, and some are missing; sequencing was by immunoSEQ multiplex PCR. Altogether roughly 62,000 clones are present, about 72% being singletons, with the ten largest covering about 4.4%. This chain uses TRBV4-1 with TRBJ2-3; TRBD2 aligns across 8 bases. Sequenced here: peripheral blood, sampled from a patient treated with radiotherapy plus ipilimumab. This receptor was identified in a human donor with non-small cell lung cancer who had a complete response to radiotherapy plus ipilimumab. CDR3 coding DNA: TGCGCCAGCAGCCAAGGGCCTAGCGGGACAGATACGCAGTATTTT. Translation gives CASSQGPSGTDTQYF.